This TCR beta chain was identified in a study of T cell repertoires in cytomegalovirus infection. Overall study context: Public TCR beta signatures indicated both CMV infection and matching HLA type.

The CDR3 sequence is 16 residues long. With 5 bases clipped from V and 2 bases from J, the junction kept 11 bases outside the gene matches. Per the germline V gene, CDR1 is SGHTA and CDR2 is FQGNSA. Study-wide results and caveats: It was HLA-C-restricted CMV-specific TCR beta clonotypes that dominated the response ex vivo. People with CMV and the relevant HLA were identified by cumulative public TCR beta family frequency.

Many counts were recorded for this clonotype. Antigen specificity is unknown. A single record per CDR3 protein comes from TCRdb applying MiXCR to the reads. Of about 250,000 distinct CDR3 sequences listed, 9% to 15% were seen once; the top ten hold approximately 1.8%. Source material: PBMCs. The clonotype was recovered from a human donor in good health (CMV status not recorded). Some clones in this sample may be carry-over from other donors' samples. The chain recombines TRBV7-2 with TRBJ2-7, with 8 positions matching TRBD1. The CDR3: CASSILQDRGTYEQYF. The CDR3 region has the DNA TGTGCCAGCAGCATCCTTCAAGACAGGGGCACCTACGAGCAGTACTTC.